A selection of T cell receptor beta chains follows, all from one sample in a study of cytomegalovirus exposure and HLA in healthy donors. Here immunoSEQ multiplex PCR was the method, and the copy in TCRdb shows in-frame clones only, minus some. This table has over 100,000 clones, 65% to 80% appearing once. Sequences were obtained from PBMCs. The receptors here all came from a male donor in good health and CMV-seropositive. The CDR3 runs from the conserved cysteine through the conserved F or W. The D gene is left open where the match is weak. A clone size is listed for some rows: how often the clone was seen (once, few, many), or a class if it is expanded.

cdr3_aa cdr3_nt j_call v_call d_call clone_size
CASSLTQGQPQHF TGTGCCAGCAGTCTGACACAGGGGCAGCCCCAGCATTTT TRBJ1-5 TRBV6-5 TRBD1 few
CASSFPVDRGPREQYF TGTGCCAGCAGTTTCCCAGTAGACAGGGGGCCTCGGGAGCAGTACTTC TRBJ2-7 TRBV28 TRBD1 NA
CAWTGLSYGYTF TGTGCCTGGACGGGACTGAGCTATGGCTACACCTTC TRBJ1-2 TRBV30 NA NA
CASSLASGAYNEQFF TGTGCCAGCAGTTTGGCTAGCGGGGCGTACAATGAGCAGTTCTTC TRBJ2-1 TRBV27 TRBD2 NA
CASSQDAGETQYF TGCGCCAGCAGCCAAGATGCGGGGGAGACCCAGTACTTC TRBJ2-5 TRBV4-1 NA NA
CASSQDAGGGSEAFF TGCGCCAGCAGCCAAGATGCGGGAGGGGGGAGTGAAGCTTTCTTT TRBJ1-1 TRBV4-1 NA NA
CASSQEEKAGRRPRYPYGYTF TGCGCCAGCAGCCAAGAAGAAAAAGCGGGGCGTAGACCGCGATACCCGTATGGCTACACCTTC TRBJ1-2 TRBV4-1 NA once
CASSRLAGDYNEQFF TGTGCCAGCAGCCGTTTAGCGGGCGACTACAATGAGCAGTTCTTC TRBJ2-1 TRBV14 TRBD2 NA
CASSLGQRPYNEQFF TGTGCCAGCAGCTTAGGGCAGAGGCCCTACAATGAGCAGTTCTTC TRBJ2-1 TRBV11-3 NA NA
CASRHNYGYTF TGTGCCAGCAGACATAACTATGGCTACACCTTC TRBJ1-2 TRBV28 NA NA
CASSYSIRTLNNEQFF TGTGCCAGCAGTTACTCGATTCGTACCCTAAACAATGAGCAGTTCTTC TRBJ2-1 TRBV6-5 NA NA
CASSPPATGASGNTIYF TGTGCCAGCAGCCCACCTGCGACAGGGGCCTCTGGAAACACCATATATTTT TRBJ1-3 TRBV4-2 TRBD1 NA
CASSRRGQETQYF TGTGCCAGCAGCCGGCGGGGACAAGAGACCCAGTACTTC TRBJ2-5 TRBV7-2 NA NA
CASSLPGQRTGELFF TGTGCCAGCAGTCTGCCGGGACAACGGACCGGGGAGCTGTTTTTT TRBJ2-2 TRBV28 NA NA
CASSPGDRDRSNQPQHF TGTGCCAGCTCACCAGGGGACAGGGATCGGAGCAATCAGCCCCAGCATTTT TRBJ1-5 TRBV18 TRBD1 once
CASSSGLAGGLVDEQFF TGCGCCAGCAGCTCTGGACTAGCGGGAGGGCTGGTTGATGAGCAGTTCTTC TRBJ2-1 TRBV5-1 TRBD2 NA